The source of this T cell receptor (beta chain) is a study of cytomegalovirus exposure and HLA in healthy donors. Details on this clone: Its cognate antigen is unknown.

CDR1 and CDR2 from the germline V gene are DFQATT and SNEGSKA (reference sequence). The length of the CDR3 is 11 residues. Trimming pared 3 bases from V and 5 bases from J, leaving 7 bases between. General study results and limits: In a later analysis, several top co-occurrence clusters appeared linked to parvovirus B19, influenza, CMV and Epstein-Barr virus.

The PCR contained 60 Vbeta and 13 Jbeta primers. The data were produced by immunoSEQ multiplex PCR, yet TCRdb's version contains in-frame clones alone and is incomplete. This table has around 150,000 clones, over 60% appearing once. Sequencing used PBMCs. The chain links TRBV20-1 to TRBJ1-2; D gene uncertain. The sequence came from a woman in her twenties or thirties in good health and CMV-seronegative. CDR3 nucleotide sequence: TGCAGTGCTAGTAGAGGGTATGGCTACACCTTC. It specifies CSASRGYGYTF.